The clone carrying this T cell receptor beta chain has only one observation. From germline, CDR1 is MNHEY and CDR2 SVGAGI. The CDR3 is made up of 16 amino acids. Deletions cut 4 bases from V and 4 bases from J, with 16 bases between. In terms of age and location, participants ranged from roughly 18 to 90 years and lived in about two dozen US areas. Assignment of participants to cohorts was predicated upon participant-reported clinical history. This sample is drawn from a study of blood T cell repertoires in COVID-19. Across the study: PBMCs, B-cell-depleted T cells, or T cells provided the cDNA or gDNA that made up the material.

As handled by the study authors: Estimation of nucleated cell counts was performed using reference gene primer amplification. Libraries were prepared by immunoSEQ multiplex PCR; TCRdb keeps only in-frame clonotypes and omits some of them. That table is the source of V, J and clone size, and D and trimming were worked out from the DNA. This repertoire shows some 250,000 clones, roughly 90% found once; its top ten account for about 2%. The clonotype originates from a woman between 35 and 50 years old with acute COVID-19. This chain links TRBV6-5 with TRBJ1-4, with TRBD1 as a possible D gene (6 bases). The sequenced material came from PBMCs or T cells enriched from blood (not recorded which). The CDR3 is CASSFYRTAINEKLFF. For the CDR3, the DNA is TGTGCCAGCAGTTTCTATAGGACAGCCATTAATGAAAAACTGTTTTTT.